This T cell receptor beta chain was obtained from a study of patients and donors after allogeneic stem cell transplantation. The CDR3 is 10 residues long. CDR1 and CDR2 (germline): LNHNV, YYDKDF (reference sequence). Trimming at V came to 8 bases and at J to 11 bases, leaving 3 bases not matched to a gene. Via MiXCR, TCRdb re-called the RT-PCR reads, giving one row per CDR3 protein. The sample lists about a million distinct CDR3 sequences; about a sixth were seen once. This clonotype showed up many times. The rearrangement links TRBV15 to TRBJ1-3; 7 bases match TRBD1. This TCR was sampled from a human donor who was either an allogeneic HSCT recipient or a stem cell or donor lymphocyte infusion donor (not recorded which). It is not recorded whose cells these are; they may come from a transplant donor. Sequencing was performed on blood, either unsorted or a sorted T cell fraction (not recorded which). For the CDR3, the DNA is TGTGCCACCGGGGACAGTCCCATATATTTT. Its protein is CATGDSPIYF.